The rows below give T cell receptor beta chains drawn from one sample of a study of beta chain features in type 1 diabetes. TCRdb keeps only in-frame clones here, not all; method: immunoSEQ multiplex PCR. The data show about 230,000 clones, roughly 17% seen once. Sequencing was done on a sample of naive CD4+ T cells from blood. Source of these receptors: a man aged 30-40 years with type 1 diabetes. The CDR3 runs from the conserved cysteine through the conserved F or W. D genes are given only for firm matches. Only some rows state a clone size, as once, few, many or a class for expanded clones.

CDR3aa | CDR3nt | len | j_gene | v_gene | d_gene | abundance
CASSLTLARGEQFF | TGTGCCAGCAGTCTGACCCTCGCTAGAGGTGAGCAGTTCTTC | 14 | TRBJ2-1 | TRBV28 | NA | NA
CSVFSDRGTEAFF | TGCAGCGTTTTCTCAGACAGGGGCACTGAAGCTTTCTTT | 13 | TRBJ1-1 | TRBV29-1 | TRBD1 | NA
CSVEDRGVHGYTF | TGCAGCGTTGAAGATCGGGGGGTACATGGCTACACCTTC | 13 | TRBJ1-2 | TRBV29-1 | NA | few
CAWSGGVNIQYF | TGTGCCTGGAGTGGGGGTGTAAACATTCAGTACTTC | 12 | TRBJ2-4 | TRBV30 | NA | few
CSVAGVGETQYF | TGCAGCGTGGCTGGGGTGGGAGAGACCCAGTACTTC | 12 | TRBJ2-5 | TRBV29-1 | NA | NA
CASSGTSSGTDTQYF | TGCGCCAGCAGCGGGACTAGTTCTGGAACAGATACGCAGTATTTT | 15 | TRBJ2-3 | TRBV5-1 | TRBD2 | NA
CASSLDGFSRQYF | TGTGCCAGCAGTTTGGACGGTTTTTCGAGGCAGTACTTC | 13 | TRBJ2-7 | TRBV27 | NA | NA
CSVGSTLSSYNEQFF | TGCAGCGTTGGGTCCACCCTAAGCTCCTACAATGAGCAGTTCTTC | 15 | TRBJ2-1 | TRBV29-1 | NA | few
CASSARADGAYEQYF | TGTGCCAGCAGTGCCCGGGCGGACGGCGCCTACGAGCAGTACTTC | 15 | TRBJ2-7 | TRBV2 | NA | few
CSVVLGSYEQFF | TGCAGCGTTGTACTTGGGTCTTACGAGCAGTTCTTC | 12 | TRBJ2-1 | TRBV29-1 | NA | few
CATSREGRANEKLFF | TGTGCCACCAGCAGAGAGGGCAGGGCTAATGAAAAACTGTTTTTT | 15 | TRBJ1-4 | TRBV15 | NA | NA
CATSRERVTDRGGEQYF | TGTGCCACCAGCAGAGAAAGGGTGACAGACAGAGGTGGCGAGCAGTACTTC | 17 | TRBJ2-7 | TRBV15 | NA | NA
CASSPIWFSSYEQYF | TGTGCCAGCAGCCCAATCTGGTTTAGCTCCTACGAGCAGTACTTC | 15 | TRBJ2-7 | TRBV7-2 | NA | few
CASSLLAGNTEAFF | TGTGCCAGCAGCTTACTGGCCGGGAACACTGAAGCTTTCTTT | 14 | TRBJ1-1 | TRBV7-6 | NA | NA
CASSPAPRYEQYF | TGTGCCAGCTCACCAGCTCCCCGGTACGAGCAGTACTTC | 13 | TRBJ2-7 | TRBV18 | NA | NA
CAISALYGYTF | TGTGCCATCAGTGCTCTGTATGGCTACACCTTC | 11 | TRBJ1-2 | TRBV10-3 | NA | NA
CAVRDREETQYF | TGTGCCGTTAGGGACAGGGAAGAGACCCAGTACTTC | 12 | TRBJ2-5 | TRBV10-3 | TRBD1 | few
CAITLEGHEQYF | TGTGCCATCACCCTCGAAGGGCACGAGCAGTACTTC | 12 | TRBJ2-7 | TRBV10-3 | NA | few
CASSLTPRQGAYEQYF | TGCGCCAGCAGCTTAACGCCTCGGCAGGGGGCCTACGAGCAGTACTTC | 16 | TRBJ2-7 | TRBV5-1 | TRBD1 | NA
CASSFEGQGNYGYTF | TGTGCCAGCAGCTTCGAGGGACAGGGAAACTATGGCTACACCTTC | 15 | TRBJ1-2 | TRBV7-9 | TRBD1 | few
CASSTLTGAFYNEQFF | TGTGCCAGCAGCACGCTGACAGGAGCCTTTTACAATGAGCAGTTCTTC | 16 | TRBJ2-1 | TRBV7-9 | NA | NA
CASSFGEGNTIYF | TGTGCCAGCAGCTTTGGGGAGGGAAACACCATATATTTT | 13 | TRBJ1-3 | TRBV7-9 | NA | few
CASSLVGTRRVDTQYF | TGTGCCAGCAGCTTAGTAGGAACAAGACGGGTGGATACGCAGTATTTT | 16 | TRBJ2-3 | TRBV7-9 | NA | NA
CAISGGTGYTEAFF | TGTGCCATCAGTGGAGGGACAGGGTACACTGAAGCTTTCTTT | 14 | TRBJ1-1 | TRBV10-3 | TRBD1 | few
CAISGTGEETQYF | TGTGCCATCAGTGGGACAGGGGAAGAGACCCAGTACTTC | 13 | TRBJ2-5 | TRBV10-3 | TRBD1 | NA
CASSFTDEQYF | TGCGCCAGCAGCTTCACGGACGAGCAGTACTTC | 11 | TRBJ2-7 | TRBV5-1 | NA | NA
CASSLRAATNEKLFF | TGTGCCAGCAGTCTCAGAGCCGCAACTAATGAAAAACTGTTTTTT | 15 | TRBJ1-4 | TRBV27 | NA | NA
CASSLDGLNTEAFF | TGCGCCAGCAGCTTGGATGGGTTAAACACTGAAGCTTTCTTT | 14 | TRBJ1-1 | TRBV5-1 | NA | few
CAWSSGNEQYF | TGTGCCTGGTCTAGCGGCAACGAGCAGTACTTC | 11 | TRBJ2-7 | TRBV30 | TRBD2 | NA
CATSRSGHRIADTQYF | TGTGCCACCAGCAGAAGCGGACATCGAATTGCAGATACGCAGTATTTT | 16 | TRBJ2-3 | TRBV15 | NA | NA
CASLPGTSGYNEQFF | TGTGCCAGCCTTCCAGGGACTAGCGGATACAATGAGCAGTTCTTC | 15 | TRBJ2-1 | TRBV6-1 | TRBD2 | NA
CASSTRRGVQETQYF | TGTGCCAGCAGCACGAGGAGAGGGGTCCAAGAGACCCAGTACTTC | 15 | TRBJ2-5 | TRBV5-4 | NA | NA
CASSADRGGYEQYF | TGTGCCAGCAGCGCAGACAGGGGAGGCTACGAGCAGTACTTC | 14 | TRBJ2-7 | TRBV9 | TRBD1 | NA
CASSSAGTSGYNEQFF | TGTGCCAGCAGCTCAGCCGGGACTAGCGGATACAATGAGCAGTTCTTC | 16 | TRBJ2-1 | TRBV5-4 | TRBD2 | NA
CSANTGLNQPQHF | TGCAGCGCAAATACAGGGCTTAATCAGCCCCAGCATTTT | 13 | TRBJ1-5 | TRBV29-1 | NA | NA
CASSLRQGNTEAFF | TGTGCCAGCAGCCTCCGACAGGGGAACACTGAAGCTTTCTTT | 14 | TRBJ1-1 | TRBV7-9 | TRBD1 | few
CASSQDRQGARELFF | TGCGCCAGCAGCCAAGATCGACAGGGGGCCCGGGAGCTGTTTTTT | 15 | TRBJ2-2 | TRBV4-3 | TRBD1 | NA
CASSVGNTGELFF | TGTGCCAGCAGCGTGGGGAACACCGGGGAGCTGTTTTTT | 13 | TRBJ2-2 | TRBV7-7 | NA | NA
CASSLGQETQYF | TGCGCCAGCAGCTTGGGACAAGAGACCCAGTACTTC | 12 | TRBJ2-5 | TRBV5-1 | NA | few
CSVERDRGYEQYF | TGCAGCGTTGAGCGGGACAGGGGGTACGAGCAGTACTTC | 13 | TRBJ2-7 | TRBV29-1 | TRBD1 | few
CASLLTSGRPYNEQFF | TGTGCCAGCTTACTAACTAGCGGGAGACCCTACAATGAGCAGTTCTTC | 16 | TRBJ2-1 | TRBV7-2 | TRBD2 | NA
CAWSALETQYF | TGTGCCTGGAGTGCCTTAGAGACCCAGTACTTC | 11 | TRBJ2-5 | TRBV30 | NA | few
CASSVGLAGPNEQFF | TGTGCCAGCAGCGTAGGACTAGCGGGACCCAATGAGCAGTTCTTC | 15 | TRBJ2-1 | TRBV9 | TRBD2 | few